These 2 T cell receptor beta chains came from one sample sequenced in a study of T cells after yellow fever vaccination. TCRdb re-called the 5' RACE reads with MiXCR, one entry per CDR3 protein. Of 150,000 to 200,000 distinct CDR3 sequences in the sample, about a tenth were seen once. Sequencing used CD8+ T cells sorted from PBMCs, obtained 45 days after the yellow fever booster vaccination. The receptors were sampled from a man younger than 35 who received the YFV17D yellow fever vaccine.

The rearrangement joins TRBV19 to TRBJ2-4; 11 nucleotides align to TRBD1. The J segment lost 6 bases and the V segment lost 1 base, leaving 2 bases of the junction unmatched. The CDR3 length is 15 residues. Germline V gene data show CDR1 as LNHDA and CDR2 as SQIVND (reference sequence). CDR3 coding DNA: TGTGCCAGTAGTATAGTCGGGACAGGGGGAAACATTCAGTACTTC. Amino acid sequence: CASSIVGTGGNIQYF.

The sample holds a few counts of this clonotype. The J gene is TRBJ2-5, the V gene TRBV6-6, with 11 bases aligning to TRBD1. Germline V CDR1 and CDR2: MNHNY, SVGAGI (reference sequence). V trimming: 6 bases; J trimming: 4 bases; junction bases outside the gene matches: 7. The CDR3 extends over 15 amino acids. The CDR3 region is CASRRTGGEGETQYF. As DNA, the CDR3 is TGTGCCAGCAGGCGGACAGGGGGCGAAGGAGAGACCCAGTACTTC.